This record covers a single TCR beta chain. These data originate in a study of blood T cell repertoires in COVID-19. The overall study: There were acute and convalescent COVID-19 samples, and they came from the United States, Italy and Spain. Sources were T cells, B-cell-depleted T cells, or PBMCs; the material itself was cDNA or gDNA.

As handled by the study authors: Estimated nucleated cell counts came from reference gene primer amplification. Here immunoSEQ multiplex PCR was the method, and the copy in TCRdb shows in-frame clones only, minus some. V and J calls plus clone size are reproduced from that table; the DNA served to infer D and trimming. Of about 140,000 clones listed, around 84% are singletons. Germline V CDR1 and CDR2: MNHEY, SMNVEV (reference sequence). The trim removed 4 bases at V and 5 bases at J, leaving 14 bases unmatched. The CDR3 totals 18 residues. The rearrangement uses TRBV27 and TRBJ1-6, with 7 bases matching TRBD1. Sequencing was performed on peripheral blood. The sequence was obtained from a man in his sixties with active or convalescent COVID-19. This chain's CDR3 is CASSYRRSRGLDNSPLHF. CDR3 nucleotide sequence: TGTGCCAGCAGTTACAGAAGGTCGAGGGGGCTCGATAATTCACCCCTCCACTTT.